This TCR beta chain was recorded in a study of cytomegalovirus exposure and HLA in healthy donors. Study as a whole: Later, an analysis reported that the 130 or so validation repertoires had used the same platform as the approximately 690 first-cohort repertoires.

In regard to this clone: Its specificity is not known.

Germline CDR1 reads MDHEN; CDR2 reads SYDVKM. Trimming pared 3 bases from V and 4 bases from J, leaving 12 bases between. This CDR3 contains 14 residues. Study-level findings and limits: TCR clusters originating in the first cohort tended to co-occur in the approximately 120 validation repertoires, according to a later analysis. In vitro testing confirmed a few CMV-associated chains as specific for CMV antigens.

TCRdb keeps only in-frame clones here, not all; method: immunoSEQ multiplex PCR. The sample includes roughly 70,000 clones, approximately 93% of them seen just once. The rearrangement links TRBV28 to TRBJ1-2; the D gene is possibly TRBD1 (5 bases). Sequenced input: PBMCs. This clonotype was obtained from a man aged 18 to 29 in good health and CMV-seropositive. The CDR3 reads CASSLITGSYGYTF. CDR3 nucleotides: TGTGCCAGCAGTTTGATTACAGGTAGCTATGGCTACACCTTC.